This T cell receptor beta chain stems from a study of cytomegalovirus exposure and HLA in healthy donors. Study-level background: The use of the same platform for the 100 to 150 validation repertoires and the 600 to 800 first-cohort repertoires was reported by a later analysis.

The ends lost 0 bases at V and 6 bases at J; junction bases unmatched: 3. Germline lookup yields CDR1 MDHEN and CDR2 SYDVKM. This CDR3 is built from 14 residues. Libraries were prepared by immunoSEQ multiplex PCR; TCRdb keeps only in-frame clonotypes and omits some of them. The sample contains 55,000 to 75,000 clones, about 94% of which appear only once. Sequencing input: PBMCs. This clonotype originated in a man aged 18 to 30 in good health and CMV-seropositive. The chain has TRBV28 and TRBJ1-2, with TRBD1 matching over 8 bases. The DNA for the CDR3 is TGTGCCAGCAGTTTATGGGACAGGGAGGATGGCTACACCTTC. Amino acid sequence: CASSLWDREDGYTF.